These 29 T cell receptor beta chains share one sample of origin, sequenced in a study of Ad26.COV2.S vaccination and SARS-CoV-2 variants. The method was immunoSEQ multiplex PCR; TCRdb's version includes in-frame clones alone and lacks a portion of them. This table has about 680,000 clones, more than 70% appearing once. Specified treatment: some 20 received Ad26.COV2.S at low or high dose, single or two shots; about five received placebo; per-sample allocation not given. Each sample was drawn 63 days after the first injection (of vaccine or placebo). Sequences were derived from peripheral blood, sampled in a trial of Ad26.COV2.S vaccine versus placebo. Receptors originate from a person between 18 and 65 years old who received the Ad26.COV2.S COVID-19 vaccine or a placebo.

The gene calls are TRBV6-6 and TRBJ2-1; 16 nucleotides match TRBD2. The CDR3 spans 19 residues. The germline V gene encodes CDR1 MNHNY and CDR2 SVGAGI (reference sequence). Germline trimming cut 5 bases from V and 8 bases from J; bases unmatched to any gene: 15. The CDR3 bases are TGTGCCAGCAGTCACCGGGACAAGGGACTAGCGGGAGGGCGGCATGAGCAGTTCTTC. It translates to CASSHRDKGLAGGRHEQFF.

The J gene is TRBJ1-3, the V gene TRBV7-2; tentative D call: TRBD1 (5 bases). V was shortened by 4 bases and J by 0 bases, with 13 bases between the two germline ends. Per the germline V gene, CDR1 is SGHTA and CDR2 is FQGNSA. CDR3 length equals 16 residues. This CDR3 reads CASSSGPGPSGNTIYF. In nucleotides, the CDR3 is TGTGCCAGCAGCTCTGGACCAGGGCCCTCTGGAAACACCATATATTTT.

A single count supports this clone. The rearrangement uses TRBV2 and TRBJ1-4; D may be TRBD1 (5 bases). Trimming left V 6 bases short and J 8 bases short, with 13 bases between. In germline, CDR1 is SNHLY, CDR2 FYNNEI. The CDR3 is made up of 13 amino acids. This chain's CDR3 is CASRPGPKEKLFF. DNA for the CDR3: TGTGCCAGCAGGCCGGGACCGAAGGAAAAACTGTTTTTT. Using reference TRBV2 and TRBJ1-4 for the parts outside the CDR3, the full variable domain is EPEVTQTPSHQVTQMGQEVILRCVPISNHLYFYWYRQILGQKVEFLVSFYNNEISEKSEIFDDQFSVERPDGSNFTLKIRSTKLEDSAMYFCASRPGPKEKLFFGSGTQLSVL.

The chain links TRBV27 to TRBJ2-7; TRBD1 matches at 9 bases. V gave up 5 bases and J gave up 4 bases; unmatched junction bases: 9. Germline-derived CDR1 and CDR2 are MNHEY and SMNVEV (reference sequence). There are 15 residues in the CDR3. In DNA form, the CDR3 reads TGTGCCAGCAGTGCCATCCGGGACAGGGTATACGAGCAGTACTTC. Its translation: CASSAIRDRVYEQYF.

V usage is TRBV7-8 and J usage is TRBJ1-5; no reliable D call. The germline CDR1 and CDR2 sequences are SGHVS and FQNEAQ. The V gene lost 4 bases and the J gene lost 4 bases, with 11 bases spanning the gap. The CDR3 has 14 amino acids. As DNA, the CDR3 is TGTGCCAGCAGCTCAGACTGGCTGAATCAGCCCCAGCATTTT. Translating gives CASSSDWLNQPQHF.

The chain carries TRBV5-6 and TRBJ2-4; no reliable D call. The CDR3 covers 15 residues. The germline V gene encodes CDR1 SGHDT and CDR2 YYEEEE. Between the trimmed V and J ends, which lost 2 bases and 0 bases, there was a span of 9 bases. The CDR3 DNA reads as TGTGCCAGCAGCTTAGGACCGTTAGCCAAAAACATTCAGTACTTC. This encodes CASSLGPLAKNIQYF.

The rearrangement links TRBV6-2 or TRBV6-3 to TRBJ1-1; the D is unclear. From germline, CDR1 is MNHEY and CDR2 SVGEGT. CDR3 length: 13 residues. Trimming cost V 4 bases and J 1 base, with 7 bases left between them. For the CDR3, the DNA is TGTGCCAGCAGTTCGTTCCGGAACACTGAAGCTTTCTTT. It encodes CASSSFRNTEAFF.

V usage is TRBV2 and J usage is TRBJ1-3; 7 bases line up with TRBD1. V dropped 6 bases and J dropped 4; count of bases not matched to a gene: 9. The germline CDR1 and CDR2 sequences are SNHLY and FYNNEI. There are 15 residues in the CDR3. DNA of the CDR3: TGTGCCAGCAGACCGGGACAGCTGCTCGGAAACACCATATATTTT. This encodes CASRPGQLLGNTIYF.

The chain joins TRBV28 to TRBJ2-7, with 8 bases aligning to TRBD1. Germline CDR1 reads MDHEN; CDR2 reads SYDVKM. Trimming removed 8 bases from V and 0 bases from J; junction bases left unmatched: 6. The CDR3 covers 14 residues. The CDR3 DNA reads TGTGCCAGCGGAAGGACAGGGAGCTCCTACGAGCAGTACTTC. It encodes CASGRTGSSYEQYF.

The V call is TRBV4-1, the J call TRBJ1-1, with 11 bases aligning to TRBD1. This CDR3 is 16 amino acids long. V gave up 4 bases and J gave up 1 base; unmatched junction bases: 5. Germline V gene sequence: CDR1 MGHRA, CDR2 YSYEKL. CDR3 sequence reads: CASSRGQGAENTEAFF. The CDR3 bases are TGCGCCAGCAGCCGCGGACAGGGGGCGGAGAACACTGAAGCTTTCTTT.

In this sample, this clone turned up a few times. The chain recombines TRBV5-1 with TRBJ1-6; D is ambiguous. The germline gives CDR1 SGHRS, CDR2 YFSETQ. V was clipped by 0 bases and J by 6 bases, with 10 bases between them. There are 15 residues in the CDR3. DNA of the CDR3: TGCGCCAGCAGCTTGGACGGGGTAACTAATTCACCCCTCCACTTT. This gives the protein CASSLDGVTNSPLHF.

V and J are TRBV6-5 and TRBJ1-3; 10 nucleotides align to TRBD1. Germline lookup yields CDR1 MNHEY and CDR2 SVGAGI. After removal of 6 bases from V and 0 bases from J, the junction contained 2 bases not matched to a gene. The CDR3 has 15 amino acids. For the CDR3, the DNA is TGTGCCAGCAGCCGGGACAGGGGCTCTGGAAACACCATATATTTT. Translation: CASSRDRGSGNTIYF.

The sample holds one count of this clone. The chain uses TRBV12-3 or TRBV12-4 and TRBJ1-1; D call uncertain. V shed 3 bases and J shed 8 bases, with 13 bases lying between them. The CDR3 runs to 13 residues. The CDR3 DNA reads as TGTGCCAGCAGTTTTTATCGGGGAGTGGAAGCTTTCTTT. As protein: CASSFYRGVEAFF.

This chain joins TRBV5-4 and TRBJ1-6; unclear D gene. Trimming removed 7 bases at V and 8 bases at J, with 19 bases between. CDR1 SGHNT and CDR2 YYREEE come from the germline V gene (reference sequence). The CDR3 runs 15 residues. CDR3 loop: CASQLSAGVDSPLHF. In DNA, the CDR3 is TGTGCCAGCCAACTCTCGGCCGGGGTGGATTCACCCCTCCACTTT.

The gene calls are TRBV7-9 and TRBJ1-1; tentative D call: TRBD1 (5 bases). This CDR3 is built from 14 residues. V gave up 3 bases and J gave up 6 bases, with 14 bases separating them. The germline CDR1 and CDR2 sequences are SEHNR and FQNEAQ (reference sequence). CDR3 loop: CASSLWERGAEAFF. The CDR3 coding sequence is TGTGCCAGCAGCTTGTGGGAGCGGGGCGCTGAAGCTTTCTTT.

Comment on this clone: Within the sample, other DNA sequences also encode this same CDR3. The chain uses TRBV12-3 or TRBV12-4 and TRBJ2-7; D is ambiguous. V was cut by 6 bases and J by 2 bases, with 5 bases left in between. The CDR3 is 11 residues long. CDR3 loop: CASSSTYEQYF. The CDR3 DNA sequence: TGTGCCAGCAGCAGCACCTACGAGCAGTACTTC.

V and J are TRBV19 and TRBJ2-3; TRBD2 matches 8 bases. This CDR3 is 17 amino acids long. The V gene end was trimmed by 5 bases and the J gene end by 0 bases; junction bases not matched to a gene: 10. Germline V gives CDR1 LNHDA, CDR2 SQIVND (reference sequence). The CDR3 sequence: CASSPLAGGLSTDTQYF. The CDR3 region has the DNA TGTGCCAGTAGTCCTCTGGCGGGGGGACTTAGCACAGATACGCAGTATTTT.

The chain combines TRBV7-2 with TRBJ2-3; TRBD2 aligns across 12 bases. This CDR3 is built from 15 residues. The V segment lost 4 bases and the J segment 4 bases; nucleotides outside the gene matches: 3. Looked up from germline, CDR1 is SGHTA and CDR2 is FQGNSA. The CDR3: CASSSSGRAPDTQYF. CDR3 coding DNA: TGTGCCAGCAGCTCTAGCGGGAGGGCCCCAGATACGCAGTATTTT. Full variable domain (outside the CDR3, taken from reference TRBV7-2 and TRBJ2-3): GAGVSQSPSNKVTEKGKDVELRCDPISGHTALYWYRQSLGQGLEFLIYFQGNSAPDKSGLPSDRFSAERTGGSVSTLTIQRTQQEDSAVYLCASSSSGRAPDTQYFGPGTRLTVL.

The rearrangement uses TRBV6-5 and TRBJ1-3; D gene unclear. Germline V gene data show CDR1 as MNHEY and CDR2 as SVGAGI. Trimming cost V 2 bases and J 1 base, with 12 bases left between them. CDR3 length: 16 amino acids. The chain's CDR3 is CASSYGVSGSGNTIYF. DNA for the CDR3: TGTGCCAGCAGTTACGGAGTCTCGGGGTCTGGAAACACCATATATTTT.

V is TRBV30 and J is TRBJ2-4; no reliable D call. There are 14 residues in the CDR3. The germline V gene encodes CDR1 GTSNPN and CDR2 SVGIG (reference sequence). V was trimmed by 2 bases and J by 10 bases, leaving 18 bases between them. The CDR3 sequence is CAWSRLVSEGIQYF. The CDR3, as DNA: TGTGCCTGGAGTAGATTGGTTTCAGAAGGTATTCAGTACTTC.

CDR3 region: CASSRDRTTDTQYF. CDR3 DNA: TGCGCCAGCAGTCGGGACAGGACCACAGATACGCAGTATTTT. The V and J genes are TRBV5-1 and TRBJ2-3; the match to TRBD1 covers 8 bases. This CDR3 is built from 14 residues. The germline V gene has CDR1 SGHRS and CDR2 YFSETQ. With V trimmed by 5 bases and J by 2 bases, 4 bases remained unmatched.

The chain combines TRBV27 with TRBJ2-1, with a weak D call TRBD2 (6 bases). Germline lookup yields CDR1 MNHEY and CDR2 SMNVEV (reference sequence). This CDR3 is built from 16 residues. V was cut by 8 bases and J by 0 bases, with 17 bases left in between. In nucleotides, the CDR3 is TGTGCCAGCCCCGGCGGGAACGCGAGCTCCTACAATGAGCAGTTCTTC. Encoded protein: CASPGGNASSYNEQFF.

The chain recombines TRBV5-1 with TRBJ2-3, with D perhaps matching TRBD1 (5 bases). The CDR3 has 15 amino acids. The V gene's germline CDR1 is SGHRS and CDR2 YFSETQ. V lost 4 bases, J lost 4 bases, and 16 bases lay in between. This CDR3 is CASSLGQIRADTQYF. CDR3 nucleotide sequence: TGCGCCAGCAGCCTTGGACAAATTCGGGCAGATACGCAGTATTTT.

The genes are TRBV7-2 and TRBJ2-7; D not resolved. This CDR3 spans 13 amino acids. Germline V lookup: CDR1 SGHTA, CDR2 FQGNSA. V was trimmed by 4 bases and J by 2 bases, leaving 9 bases between them. CDR3 in DNA: TGTGCCAGCAGCTCCCTTGCGGCCTACGAGCAGTACTTC. Residues: CASSSLAAYEQYF.

V and J are TRBV5-4 and TRBJ1-4; 8 bases map to TRBD1. The germline gives CDR1 SGHNT, CDR2 YYREEE (reference sequence). The CDR3 loop spans 14 amino acids. J gave up 7 bases and V 4 bases, and 6 bases lay outside the gene matches. CDR3 loop: CASSSTGGAEKLFF. CDR3 DNA: TGTGCCAGCAGCAGTACAGGGGGAGCTGAAAAACTGTTTTTT.

This chain joins TRBV7-2 and TRBJ2-5; D unresolved. Trimming left V 5 bases short and J 0 bases short, with 7 bases between. The CDR3 has 13 amino acids. In germline, CDR1 is SGHTA, CDR2 FQGNSA. The CDR3 nucleotides read TGTGCCAGCAGCCGCCGAAACCAAGAGACCCAGTACTTC. Translated, it gives CASSRRNQETQYF.

The chain combines TRBV6-2 or TRBV6-3 with TRBJ2-4; D gene unclear. This CDR3 region has 13 residues. The V gene's germline CDR1 is MNHEY and CDR2 SVGEGT. Trimming pared 3 bases from V and 1 base from J, leaving 4 bases between. CDR3 DNA sequence: TGTGCCAGCAGTTATGAGGCCAAAAACATTCAGTACTTC. Its protein is CASSYEAKNIQYF.

Details on this clone: Its ends do not fully match the called genes, so a read error is possible. Other DNA sequences within the sample encode an identical CDR3. This rearrangement joins TRBV7-6 to TRBJ2-2; D gene unclear. Germline lookup yields CDR1 SGHVS and CDR2 FNYEAQ. The CDR3 is made up of 11 amino acids. As DNA, the CDR3 is TGTGCCAGCAGCCTAGCCGGGGAGCTGTTTTTT. Amino acids: CASSLAGELFF.

The J gene is TRBJ2-6, the V gene TRBV10-2, with 9 bases that match TRBD2. The CDR3 is 17 amino acids. V lost 7 bases to trimming and J lost 2 bases; unmatched junction nucleotides: 9. CDR1 is WSHSY, CDR2 SAAADI, per germline. In DNA, the CDR3 is TGCGCCAGCAAGGCTAGCGGGAAGGCGGCTGGGGCCAACGTCCTGACTTTC. Encoded protein: CASKASGKAAGANVLTF.